A selection of T cell receptor beta chains follows, all from one sample in a study of blood T cell dynamics during melanoma immunotherapy. Data came from immunoSEQ multiplex PCR; TCRdb stores just in-frame clones and leaves some out. The sample holds some 10,000 clones, just over 85% seen once. Sequencing used blood, obtained from a patient treated with checkpoint blockade. The receptors here all came from a human donor with melanoma. Each CDR3 is given with its conserved first and last residue. Each record gives: clone size, V gene, D gene, J gene, CDR3 DNA, CDR3 protein. A D gene is named only where the DNA matches it firmly. Clone size is shown for a subset of rows, as once, few, many or a class of expanded clone.

.,TRBV6-4,.,TRBJ2-2,TGTGCCAGCAGTGACGGGGCCGACACCGGGGAGCTGTTTTTT,CASSDGADTGELFF
.,TRBV6-5,TRBD1,TRBJ1-2,TGTGCCAGCTGGGCAGGGGGTTACTATGGCTACACCTTC,CASWAGGYYGYTF
.,TRBV11-2,.,TRBJ2-7,TGTGCCAGCAGCTTAGTCGGAGGGGGGGCCCCCTCCTACGAGCAGTACTTC,CASSLVGGGAPSYEQYF
.,TRBV10-3,.,TRBJ1-5,TGTGCCATCAGTGGTCGGGAGGGACAGCCCCAGCATTTT,CAISGREGQPQHF
.,TRBV30,.,TRBJ2-7,TGTGCCTGGAGTGTACGGGAGTACGAGCAGTACTTC,CAWSVREYEQYF
.,TRBV2,.,TRBJ1-2,TGTGCCAGCAGTGACGCAGGAACTAACTATGGCTACACCTTC,CASSDAGTNYGYTF
.,TRBV11-1,.,TRBJ2-3,TGTGCCAGCAGCTCCCGGGACCAGGGAGATACGCAGTATTTT,CASSSRDQGDTQYF
.,TRBV30,.,TRBJ1-1,TGTGCCTGGAACAGGAACACTGAAGCTTTCTTT,CAWNRNTEAFF
.,TRBV28,TRBD1,TRBJ1-6,TGTGCCAGCAGTCCCAGGACAGGGCCGGGTTCACCCCTCCACTTT,CASSPRTGPGSPLHF
.,TRBV19,.,TRBJ1-2,TGTGCCAGTAGCTCACGAGAGAGAGGCTACACCTTC,CASSSRERGYTF
.,TRBV19,TRBD1,TRBJ2-6,TGTGCCAGTAGTACAGGGGGCATGGGCAGCTCTGGGGCCAACGTCCTGACTTTC,CASSTGGMGSSGANVLTF
.,TRBV29-1,.,TRBJ1-4,TGCAGCGTTGAAGGGGCGAACGAGGCGAATGAAAAACTGTTTTTT,CSVEGANEANEKLFF
.,TRBV5-1,TRBD2,TRBJ2-3,TGCGCCAGCAGCCTAACTAGCGGGGCCAGCACAGATACGCAGTATTTT,CASSLTSGASTDTQYF
.,TRBV5-4,.,TRBJ2-7,TGTGCCAGCAGCTTGGGAGGATTCGAGCAGTACTTC,CASSLGGFEQYF
.,TRBV7-8,.,TRBJ2-3,TGTGCCAGCAGCTTATCCGGGGGTCGAGGCACAGATACGCAGTATTTT,CASSLSGGRGTDTQYF
.,TRBV2,.,TRBJ2-6,TGTGCCAGCAGTGCGGGGCTACGAGGGGCCAACGTCCTGACTTTC,CASSAGLRGANVLTF
.,TRBV6-1,.,TRBJ1-5,TGTGCCAGCAGTGACCTATACAATCAGCCCCAGCATTTT,CASSDLYNQPQHF
.,TRBV5-6,.,TRBJ1-3,TGTGCCAGCAGCCACGAGGGCCGGAGCGGAAACACCATATATTTT,CASSHEGRSGNTIYF
.,TRBV6-5,.,TRBJ1-1,TGTGCCAGCAGGACGAACACTGAAGCTTTCTTT,CASRTNTEAFF
.,TRBV5-1,.,TRBJ2-7,TGCGCCAGCAGCTTGGACGGGTGGGGGCCCTTGATGGGGCAGTACTTC,CASSLDGWGPLMGQYF
.,TRBV27,.,TRBJ2-3,TGTGCCAGCATATTAAGGGGGAGCGCAGATACGCAGTATTTT,CASILRGSADTQYF
once,TRBV29-1,.,TRBJ2-7,TGCAGCGTGAGACTGCCGGGATTCTACGAGCAGTACTTC,CSVRLPGFYEQYF
.,TRBV19,.,TRBJ2-6,TGTGCCAGTGACAGCTCTGGGGCCAACGTCCTGACTTTC,CASDSSGANVLTF
.,TRBV30,.,TRBJ1-2,TGTGCCTGGAGTGTAAAAGGGAGTAATGGCTACACCTTC,CAWSVKGSNGYTF
.,TRBV30,.,TRBJ1-4,TGTGCCTGGAGTGTACGAGGTGCAACTAATGAAAAACTGTTTTTT,CAWSVRGATNEKLFF